These 25 T cell receptor beta chains originate from one sample sequenced in a study of cytomegalovirus exposure and HLA in healthy donors. Researchers ran the PCR with 60 Vbeta and 13 Jbeta primers. Only in-frame clones appear in the TCRdb table, and some are missing; sequencing was by immunoSEQ multiplex PCR. The sample has over 150,000 clones, roughly 80% seen once; the top ten hold 4%. Input material: PBMCs. The receptors shown here come from a woman aged 40 to 49 in good health and CMV-seronegative.

This clone was counted only a few times. The chain recombines TRBV4-1 with TRBJ2-7, with 7 bases lining up with TRBD2. Germline CDR1 and CDR2: MGHRA and YSYEKL. This CDR3 contains 17 residues. The junction had 10 bases not matched to a gene; V was cut back by 2 bases and J by 0 bases. The CDR3 sequence is CASSQYLEAGSSYEQYF. In DNA form, the CDR3 reads TGCGCCAGCAGCCAATATCTCGAAGCGGGGAGCTCCTACGAGCAGTACTTC.

This clone was observed a handful of times. This rearrangement joins TRBV30 to TRBJ2-2; 9 nucleotides line up with TRBD2. V gave up 3 bases and J gave up 5 bases; unmatched junction bases: 13. Germline assignment: CDR1 GTSNPN and CDR2 SVGIG (reference sequence). The CDR3 loop spans 17 amino acids. The CDR3 nucleotides are TGTGCCTGGAGCCCCCGGGGAGCGGGGGGTGGGACCGGGGAGCTGTTTTTT. This translates into CAWSPRGAGGGTGELFF.

J is TRBJ2-5 and V is TRBV7-6; no clear D gene. Trimming stripped 2 bases from V and 2 bases from J, with 12 bases between. This CDR3 spans 15 amino acids. Germline loops: CDR1 SGHVS, CDR2 FNYEAQ. CDR3 in amino acids: CASSLSGSSQETQYF. In DNA form, the CDR3 reads TGTGCCAGCAGCTTAAGTGGCAGTTCACAAGAGACCCAGTACTTC.

V gene TRBV6-5 combines with J gene TRBJ1-2; possibly TRBD1 for D (5 bases). This CDR3 spans 14 amino acids. CDR1 MNHEY and CDR2 SVGAGI come from the germline V gene. Between the trimmed V and J ends, which lost 7 bases and 6 bases, there was a span of 18 bases. CDR3 DNA sequence: TGTGCCAGCACCCAGGCGGAGGGGTACCATGGCTACACCTTC. Translating gives CASTQAEGYHGYTF.

In this sample, this clone turned up once. V and J are TRBV5-1 and TRBJ2-7, with 8 bases identical to TRBD1. The CDR3 covers 14 residues. Germline lookup yields CDR1 SGHRS and CDR2 YFSETQ. V lost 1 base to trimming and J lost 0 bases; unmatched junction nucleotides: 0. The CDR3 bases are TGCGCCAGCAGCTTGCAGGGGGCCTCCTACGAGCAGTACTTC. Translation: CASSLQGASYEQYF.

The chain is built from TRBV5-6 and TRBJ1-6, with D perhaps TRBD1 (5 bases). The V end lost 2 bases, the J end lost 4 bases, and 13 bases lay between the germline ends. Germline values: CDR1 SGHDT, CDR2 YYEEEE. The CDR3 covers 16 residues. The CDR3 here is CASSFGQGLYNSPLHF. CDR3 nucleotide sequence: TGTGCCAGCAGCTTCGGGCAGGGCCTATATAATTCACCCCTCCACTTT.

The V gene is TRBV5-8, the J gene TRBJ1-5; possibly TRBD1 for D (6 bases). Germline V lookup: CDR1 SGHTS, CDR2 YDEGEE. Trimming removed 7 bases from V and 2 bases from J, with 16 bases in between. This CDR3 contains 15 residues. CDR3 sequence (DNA): TGTGCCAGCCAGAACTACAGGGCGGGCAATCAGCCCCAGCATTTT. Protein product: CASQNYRAGNQPQHF.

J is TRBJ2-5 and V is TRBV9; possible D gene TRBD2, 5 bases. Trimming cost V 0 bases and J 1 base, with 13 bases left between them. In germline, CDR1 is SGDLS, CDR2 YYNGEE. The length of the CDR3 is 16 residues. The CDR3 is CASSVEASSFQETQYF. In DNA, the CDR3 is TGTGCCAGCAGCGTAGAGGCTAGCTCCTTCCAAGAGACCCAGTACTTC.

V gene TRBV28 combines with J gene TRBJ2-3; the D is unclear. V was pared by 7 bases and J by 3 bases, with 17 bases between. The CDR3 has 15 amino acids. Germline-derived CDR1 and CDR2 are MDHEN and SYDVKM. The CDR3 loop reads CASTGEDGRTDTQYF. The CDR3 DNA sequence: TGTGCCAGCACCGGAGAGGATGGAAGGACAGATACGCAGTATTTT. The entire variable domain, with the rest obtained from reference TRBV28 and TRBJ2-3, is as follows: DVKVTQSSRYLVKRTGEKVFLECVQDMDHENMFWYRQDPGLGLRLIYFSYDVKMKEKGDIPEGYSVSREKKERFSLILESASTNQTSMYLCASTGEDGRTDTQYFGPGTRLTVL.

This clone has a handful of counts. This chain links TRBV6-5 with TRBJ1-2; D gene ambiguous. The CDR3 is 15 residues long. V lost 0 bases and J 4 bases, leaving 12 bases between the germline ends. Germline V lookup: CDR1 MNHEY, CDR2 SVGAGI. CDR3 sequence: CASSYSWEGAYGYTF. The CDR3, as DNA: TGTGCCAGCAGTTACTCCTGGGAGGGTGCCTATGGCTACACCTTC.

The chain is built from TRBV5-1 and TRBJ2-5, with D possibly matching TRBD2 (5 bases). V shed 1 base and J shed 3 bases, with 13 bases lying between them. In germline, CDR1 is SGHRS, CDR2 YFSETQ. This CDR3 has 15 residues. CDR3 DNA: TGCGCCAGCAGCTTGTTTTCCGGGGTTGAAGAGACCCAGTACTTC. The encoded protein is CASSLFSGVEETQYF.

V gene TRBV9 combines with J gene TRBJ1-2, with 10 bases matching TRBD1. Unmatched junction bases numbered 1, after V lost 4 bases and J lost 4 bases. The CDR3 is 13 amino acids. Germline loops: CDR1 SGDLS, CDR2 YYNGEE. The CDR3 protein is CASSRDRGYGYTF. CDR3 nucleotides: TGTGCCAGCAGCCGGGACAGGGGCTATGGCTACACCTTC.

The J gene is TRBJ1-1, the V gene TRBV6-4; tentative D call: TRBD1 (5 bases). Germline V lookup: CDR1 MRHNA, CDR2 SNTAGT. The CDR3 sequence is 15 residues long. Between the trimmed V and J ends, which lost 5 bases and 1 base, there was a span of 14 bases. As DNA, the CDR3 is TGTGCCAGCAGTCGGGACTCGGGTTGGAACACTGAAGCTTTCTTT. Translated, it gives CASSRDSGWNTEAFF.

The chain employs TRBV7-9 and TRBJ1-5; D gene ambiguous. With 5 bases removed from V and 5 bases from J, the gap between germline ends came to 16 bases. This CDR3 comprises 15 residues. Per the germline V gene, CDR1 is SEHNR and CDR2 is FQNEAQ (reference sequence). CDR3 bases: TGTGCCAGCAGCCCCTCCACTGGAGATTATCAGCCCCAGCATTTT. Translating gives CASSPSTGDYQPQHF.

This rearrangement joins TRBV2 to TRBJ2-7, with 8 bases aligning to TRBD2. V was pared by 7 bases and J by 6 bases, with 11 bases of the junction left unmatched. The germline gives CDR1 SNHLY, CDR2 FYNNEI. This CDR3 is 14 amino acids long. CDR3 in amino acids: CASTNGRAVGEQYF. In DNA, the CDR3 is TGTGCCAGCACGAACGGGAGGGCCGTCGGCGAGCAGTACTTC.

The J gene is TRBJ2-5, the V gene TRBV5-4; 9 bases are a match to TRBD2. Per germline, CDR1 SGHNT and CDR2 YYREEE (reference sequence). The CDR3 is 16 amino acids. Trimming took 3 bases from V and 3 from J; bases not matched to a gene: 9. CDR3 DNA: TGTGCCAGCAGCTGGGGGCGGGAGGGGGTGAAAGAGACCCAGTACTTC. Translated, it gives CASSWGREGVKETQYF.

This chain links TRBV6-1 with TRBJ1-2; possibly TRBD1 for D (6 bases). The CDR3 sequence is 13 residues long. CDR1 MNHNS and CDR2 SASEGT come from the germline V gene. V lost 4 bases, J lost 5 bases, and 11 bases lay in between. The DNA of the CDR3 is TGTGCCAGCAGTGCGGGACATGAGTATGGCTACACCTTC. Residues: CASSAGHEYGYTF.

The chain uses TRBV11-3 and TRBJ2-3; D is undetermined. The CDR3 loop spans 14 amino acids. Germline values: CDR1 SGHNT, CDR2 YENEEA. V was cut by 2 bases and J by 0 bases, with 6 bases left in between. CDR3 bases: TGTGCCAGCAGCTTACTCCCTAGCACAGATACGCAGTATTTT. This sequence encodes CASSLLPSTDTQYF.

The chain combines TRBV11-3 with TRBJ2-1, with a weak D call TRBD1 (5 bases). CDR3 length: 13 amino acids. Trimming shortened V by 4 bases and J by 6 bases, and 10 bases separated the two germline ends. Germline CDR1 and CDR2: SGHNT and YENEEA. This chain's CDR3 is CASSSGLSNEQFF. The CDR3 nucleotides read TGTGCCAGCAGCTCAGGGTTATCCAATGAGCAGTTCTTC.

J is TRBJ1-5 and V is TRBV18, with D possibly being TRBD1 (6 bases). The V and J ends lost 3 bases and 0 bases respectively, with 18 bases between them. Germline lookup yields CDR1 KGHSH and CDR2 LQKENI. This CDR3 contains 18 residues. The DNA for the CDR3 is TGTGCCAGCTCACCTGGGGTGGGGGCGGAATATAGCAATCAGCCCCAGCATTTT. This encodes CASSPGVGAEYSNQPQHF. The full variable domain, its missing parts supplied by reference TRBV18 and TRBJ1-5, is NAGVMQNPRHLVRRRGQEARLRCSPMKGHSHVYWYRQLPEEGLKFMVYLQKENIIDESGMPKERFSAEFPKEGPSILRIQQVVRGDSAAYFCASSPGVGAEYSNQPQHFGDGTRLSIL.

This clone was counted only a few times. The genes are TRBV28 and TRBJ1-2; D unresolved. V dropped 6 bases and J dropped 8 bases, with 22 bases sitting between them. CDR3 length equals 15 residues. CDR1 and CDR2 from the germline V gene are MDHEN and SYDVKM. As DNA, the CDR3 is TGTGCCAGCAGCCTGGGTCCAATCTACCGCGGAGGCTACACCTTC. It yields the protein CASSLGPIYRGGYTF.

This clone was detected only a few times. CDR3 DNA sequence: TGTGCCAGCTCACTCAGAACAGGGGCCTACGAGCAGTACTTC. Its protein product is CASSLRTGAYEQYF. The chain has TRBV18 and TRBJ2-7; TRBD1 matches at 7 bases. Germline V gene data show CDR1 as KGHSH and CDR2 as LQKENI. The CDR3 is made up of 14 amino acids. Trimming removed 4 bases from V and 2 bases from J; junction bases left unmatched: 5.

The chain has TRBV6-5 and TRBJ1-1; possibly TRBD1 for D (5 bases). The CDR3 is 13 residues long. Germline V lookup: CDR1 MNHEY, CDR2 SVGAGI. V lost 4 bases and J 6 bases, leaving 12 bases between the germline ends. CDR3 sequence reads: CASSSPGIAEAFF. The CDR3 nucleotides are TGTGCCAGCAGTTCGCCAGGGATCGCTGAAGCTTTCTTT.

V usage is TRBV7-8 and J usage is TRBJ1-1, with D perhaps TRBD1 (6 bases). This CDR3 has 12 amino acids. CDR1 is SGHVS and CDR2 is FQNEAQ in the germline V gene. V lost 5 bases and J 4 bases, leaving 8 bases between the germline ends. As DNA, the CDR3 is TGTGCCAGCAGCCCCAGGGGCACTGAAGCTTTCTTT. Encoded protein: CASSPRGTEAFF.

The genes are TRBV5-6 and TRBJ2-7; 14 bases are a match to TRBD2. Germline V gene sequence: CDR1 SGHDT, CDR2 YYEEEE. Germline trimming cut 2 bases from V and 4 bases from J; bases unmatched to any gene: 5. The CDR3 has 16 amino acids. The chain's CDR3 is CASSFGTSGRGYEQYF. The CDR3 DNA sequence: TGTGCCAGCAGCTTCGGGACTAGCGGGAGAGGGTACGAGCAGTACTTC.